There are a few counts of the clone carrying this T cell receptor beta chain. The CDR3 contains 13 residues. V lost 4 bases to trimming and J lost 2 bases, with 7 bases between them. CDR1 is SGHNT, CDR2 YYREEE, per germline (reference sequence). Assay used: immunoSEQ multiplex PCR; TCRdb lists only in-frame clones, some missing. Here the sample spans over 150,000 clones, roughly 80% being singletons. The data were obtained in a study of cytotoxic CD8 clonotypes in ibrutinib-treated CLL. Sequenced here: PBMCs, sampled after 12 months of ibrutinib treatment. The rearrangement uses TRBV5-4 and TRBJ1-5; D unclear. The TCR comes from a human donor with chronic lymphocytic leukemia. The CDR3 is CASSVEGNQPQHF. In DNA, the CDR3 is TGTGCCAGCAGCGTGGAGGGCAATCAGCCCCAGCATTTT.